This T cell receptor (beta chain) was recovered during a study of blood T cell repertoires in COVID-19. Background on the study: Acute-phase and convalescent COVID-19 samples originated in the United States, Italy and Spain. PBMCs, B-cell-depleted T cells, or T cells were the source of the cDNA or gDNA that made up the material.

TCRdb keeps only in-frame clones here, not all; method: immunoSEQ multiplex PCR. Of 55,000 to 75,000 clones in the sample, 82% are singletons; the top ten hold roughly 15%. The ends lost 4 bases at V and 6 bases at J; junction bases unmatched: 4. The CDR3 contains 14 residues. In germline, CDR1 is SEHNR, CDR2 FQNEAQ (reference sequence). The sample taken for sequencing was peripheral blood. The rearrangement joins TRBV7-9 to TRBJ2-3; 10 nucleotides line up with TRBD2. The TCR was taken from a man aged 80 or over with active COVID-19. This CDR3 reads CASSSGLAVDTQYF. As DNA, the CDR3 is TGTGCCAGCAGCTCTGGACTAGCGGTGGATACGCAGTATTTT.